A selection of T cell receptor beta chains follows, all from one sample in a study of blood T cell repertoires in COVID-19. The method was immunoSEQ multiplex PCR; TCRdb's version includes in-frame clones alone and lacks a portion of them. Here the sample spans approximately 90,000 clones, 60% to 85% being singletons. Sample: peripheral blood. The origin of the receptors is a human donor in a cohort sampled during active COVID-19. Both conserved end residues are part of each CDR3. Fields, in order: J gene, V gene, D gene, CDR3 protein. D genes are given only for firm matches.

j_call: TRBJ1-6; v_call: TRBV18; d_call: NA; cdr3_aa: CASSPRGNNSPLHF
j_call: TRBJ2-3; v_call: TRBV7-6; d_call: TRBD2; cdr3_aa: CASSSQRLAADTQYF
j_call: TRBJ2-5; v_call: TRBV6-2/TRBV6-3; d_call: NA; cdr3_aa: CASSRRQVEGQETQYF
j_call: TRBJ1-2; v_call: TRBV28; d_call: TRBD1; cdr3_aa: CASSFLDREANGYTF
j_call: TRBJ2-2; v_call: TRBV7-3; d_call: NA; cdr3_aa: CASSLKAGPFLGELFF
j_call: TRBJ2-6; v_call: TRBV7-8; d_call: NA; cdr3_aa: CASSLGQGANVLTF
j_call: TRBJ2-1; v_call: TRBV21-1; d_call: NA; cdr3_aa: CASSRRVGLAGVYEQFF
j_call: TRBJ1-1; v_call: TRBV7-2; d_call: NA; cdr3_aa: CASSFYGVGNTEAFF
j_call: TRBJ2-6; v_call: TRBV5-4; d_call: TRBD1; cdr3_aa: CASSLARGLGANVLTF
j_call: TRBJ2-5; v_call: TRBV12-5; d_call: TRBD1; cdr3_aa: CASGQYPGQGRETQYF
j_call: TRBJ2-7; v_call: TRBV5-5; d_call: NA; cdr3_aa: CASLLLNDEQYF
j_call: TRBJ2-5; v_call: TRBV9; d_call: NA; cdr3_aa: CASSGERAETQYF
j_call: TRBJ2-1; v_call: TRBV19; d_call: NA; cdr3_aa: CASSISGPINEQFF
j_call: TRBJ2-7; v_call: TRBV30; d_call: NA; cdr3_aa: CAWRGLPGNEQYF
j_call: TRBJ2-7; v_call: TRBV5-1; d_call: TRBD1; cdr3_aa: CASSLYGTGGSEQYF
j_call: TRBJ1-1; v_call: TRBV19; d_call: TRBD1; cdr3_aa: CASSIEGQGEAFF
j_call: TRBJ2-2; v_call: TRBV11-2; d_call: NA; cdr3_aa: CASSLRGIMDVGELFF
j_call: TRBJ2-1; v_call: TRBV7-9; d_call: NA; cdr3_aa: CASSLVRVERAYNEQFF
j_call: TRBJ2-3; v_call: TRBV7-6; d_call: NA; cdr3_aa: CASSSYPSRRTDTQYF
j_call: TRBJ2-7; v_call: TRBV20-1; d_call: NA; cdr3_aa: CSASGRGYEQYF
j_call: TRBJ2-1; v_call: TRBV3-1/TRBV3-2; d_call: NA; cdr3_aa: CASSPSPYNEQFF
j_call: TRBJ2-2; v_call: TRBV15; d_call: TRBD1; cdr3_aa: CATSRQSGQGAGELFF
j_call: TRBJ1-5; v_call: TRBV2; d_call: NA; cdr3_aa: CASRLSENSNQPQHF
j_call: TRBJ2-1; v_call: TRBV11-3; d_call: NA; cdr3_aa: CASSLGAGRVHNEQFF
j_call: TRBJ1-1; v_call: TRBV11-2; d_call: TRBD1; cdr3_aa: CASSPLTQTGRTEAFF
j_call: TRBJ1-3; v_call: TRBV7-2; d_call: TRBD1; cdr3_aa: CASSLGGFGTAHSGNTIYF
j_call: TRBJ2-5; v_call: TRBV7-2; d_call: TRBD2; cdr3_aa: CASSQSGNSETQYF
j_call: TRBJ1-4; v_call: TRBV19; d_call: NA; cdr3_aa: CASSIRQGNEKLFF
j_call: TRBJ2-1; v_call: TRBV29-1; d_call: TRBD2; cdr3_aa: CSVEEGRTSGKLSYNEQFF
j_call: TRBJ2-7; v_call: TRBV27; d_call: NA; cdr3_aa: CASSSNTYEQYF
j_call: TRBJ2-2; v_call: TRBV5-8; d_call: TRBD2; cdr3_aa: CASRTRLAGGNTGELFF
j_call: TRBJ2-3; v_call: TRBV5-4; d_call: TRBD2; cdr3_aa: CASSRLAGTIYDTQYF
j_call: TRBJ2-5; v_call: TRBV9; d_call: NA; cdr3_aa: CASSVGHDQETQYF
j_call: TRBJ1-4; v_call: TRBV28; d_call: NA; cdr3_aa: CASSLNEKLFF
j_call: TRBJ2-7; v_call: TRBV30; d_call: NA; cdr3_aa: CAWDRDFYEQYF
j_call: TRBJ2-2; v_call: TRBV6-4; d_call: TRBD2; cdr3_aa: CASRLAGVGDGELFF
j_call: TRBJ1-2; v_call: TRBV6-5; d_call: TRBD1; cdr3_aa: CASKGQGRHYGYTF
j_call: TRBJ2-7; v_call: TRBV19; d_call: NA; cdr3_aa: CASSIVTGEPKPYF
j_call: TRBJ2-5; v_call: TRBV28; d_call: TRBD2; cdr3_aa: CASNTAGGPTETQYF
j_call: TRBJ2-7; v_call: TRBV4-2; d_call: TRBD2; cdr3_aa: CASSQGSGSLSYEQYF
j_call: TRBJ1-1; v_call: TRBV9; d_call: TRBD1; cdr3_aa: CASSKDRVAEAFF
j_call: TRBJ2-1; v_call: TRBV18; d_call: NA; cdr3_aa: CASSPGPSVKYGEQFF
j_call: TRBJ2-1; v_call: TRBV3-1/TRBV3-2; d_call: TRBD2; cdr3_aa: CASSLTSGANNEQFF
j_call: TRBJ2-7; v_call: TRBV7-3; d_call: NA; cdr3_aa: CASSVTTTGEQYF
j_call: TRBJ2-1; v_call: TRBV6-2/TRBV6-3; d_call: NA; cdr3_aa: CASSPPASASYNEQFF
j_call: TRBJ2-1; v_call: TRBV7-9; d_call: NA; cdr3_aa: CASSLGASEHNEQFF
j_call: TRBJ2-1; v_call: TRBV27; d_call: TRBD2; cdr3_aa: CASSLKAGGLGEQFF
j_call: TRBJ2-1; v_call: TRBV5-4; d_call: TRBD2; cdr3_aa: CASRSGTSGNNEQFF
j_call: TRBJ2-7; v_call: TRBV15; d_call: TRBD2; cdr3_aa: CATSPILLGLAGLYEQYF
j_call: TRBJ2-3; v_call: TRBV10-3; d_call: TRBD2; cdr3_aa: CAISTSGRAGDTQYF
j_call: TRBJ2-1; v_call: TRBV30; d_call: TRBD2; cdr3_aa: CAWRGGGNEQFF
j_call: TRBJ1-6; v_call: TRBV5-1; d_call: NA; cdr3_aa: CASSLDGGANSPLHF